A single sample gave rise to the 19 T cell receptor beta chains below, sequenced in a study of early T cells in non-severe SARS-CoV-2 infection. In TCRdb, the 5' RACE reads were re-called with MiXCR into one record per CDR3 protein. This sample has under 85,000 distinct CDR3 sequences, with 12% found just once. The sample consisted of whole blood, taken at baseline. These receptors came from an adult who was a healthcare worker with PCR-confirmed SARS-CoV-2 infection or an uninfected control (not recorded which). The donor label of this sample is uncertain.

CDR3 nucleotide sequence: TGCAGTGCGGAGCCGACTAGCGGGAGGGCCGATACGCAGTATTTT. The encoded protein is CSAEPTSGRADTQYF. The rearrangement joins TRBV20-1 to TRBJ2-3; 14 bases are shared with TRBD2. The ends lost 6 bases at V and 6 bases at J; junction bases unmatched: 8. Germline V lookup: CDR1 DFQATT, CDR2 SNEGSKA (reference sequence). The CDR3 extends over 15 amino acids.

This clonotype was recorded many times. J is TRBJ2-1 and V is TRBV6-2 or TRBV6-3; D gene uncertain. This CDR3 contains 12 residues. The V gene lost 6 bases and the J gene lost 10 bases, with 13 bases spanning the gap. Germline assignment: CDR1 MNHEY and CDR2 SVGEGT. In nucleotides, the CDR3 is TGTGCCAGCAGACCCCAGGCCCTCGAGCAGTTCTTC. The encoded protein is CASRPQALEQFF.

This clonotype was seen a handful of times. V is TRBV20-1 and J is TRBJ2-1; D gene ambiguous. The CDR3 is made up of 13 amino acids. With 8 bases removed from V and 0 bases from J, the gap between germline ends came to 11 bases. CDR1 is DFQATT and CDR2 is SNEGSKA in the germline V gene (reference sequence). CDR3 sequence: CSPISNSYNEQFF. The DNA for the CDR3 is TGCAGTCCCATCTCGAACTCCTACAATGAGCAGTTCTTC.

This clonotype was counted ten times or more. V gene TRBV27 combines with J gene TRBJ1-1; the D is unclear. CDR1 MNHEY and CDR2 SMNVEV come from the germline V gene (reference sequence). The CDR3 extends over 14 amino acids. Between the trimmed V and J ends, which lost 0 bases and 1 base, there was a span of 6 bases. The CDR3, as DNA: TGTGCCAGCAGTTTATCGAACAAGAACACTGAAGCTTTCTTT. Amino acid sequence: CASSLSNKNTEAFF.

This clonotype was picked up many times. The V gene is TRBV5-5, the J gene TRBJ2-5; 10 bases fit TRBD2. This CDR3 has 19 residues. J was trimmed by 2 bases and V by 2 bases; bases with no gene match: 15. Per germline, CDR1 SGHKS and CDR2 YYEKEE (reference sequence). The CDR3 protein is CASSLTALPGLATQETQYF. CDR3 nucleotide sequence: TGTGCCAGCAGCTTAACCGCCCTACCGGGACTAGCGACTCAAGAGACCCAGTACTTC.

V and J are TRBV7-8 and TRBJ1-1, with no clear D. V was clipped by 6 bases and J by 0 bases, with 11 bases between them. The CDR3 runs to 14 residues. Germline CDR1 SGHVS, CDR2 FQNEAQ. This chain's CDR3 is CASRLRTMNTEAFF. Here the CDR3 DNA reads TGTGCCAGCAGACTTAGAACCATGAACACTGAAGCTTTCTTT.

This clonotype was counted many times. The rearrangement joins TRBV7-8 to TRBJ2-1; D tentatively fits TRBD1 or TRBD2 (6 bases each). The germline V gene encodes CDR1 SGHVS and CDR2 FQNEAQ. CDR3 size: 15 residues. V was shortened by 2 bases and J by 5 bases, with 13 bases between the two germline ends. CDR3 DNA: TGTGCCAGCAGCTTACGAGGGGGGACTGACAATGAGCAGTTCTTC. Amino acid sequence: CASSLRGGTDNEQFF.

There are a few counts of this clonotype. The gene calls are TRBV12-3 or TRBV12-4 and TRBJ2-1, with TRBD1 matching over 7 bases. With 4 bases clipped from V and 6 bases from J, the junction kept 9 bases outside the gene matches. The CDR3 loop spans 15 amino acids. CDR3 coding DNA: TGTGCCAGCAGTTCTCGGACAGGTCAAGGCAATGAGCAGTTCTTC. As protein: CASSSRTGQGNEQFF.

The chain joins TRBV2 to TRBJ1-2; D is unclear. This CDR3 contains 11 residues. V was cut by 3 bases and J by 13 bases, with 12 bases left in between. Germline CDR1 is SNHLY and CDR2 is FYNNEI. The DNA of the CDR3 is TGTGCCAGCAGTGATTGGGCCGGCCGCACCTTC. Residues: CASSDWAGRTF.

The CDR3 region is CASSEPRAGNTIYF. For the CDR3, the DNA is TGTGCCAGCAGTGAACCCCGAGCCGGAAACACCATATATTTT. This sequence joins TRBV6-1 and TRBJ1-3; D remains unclear. The germline V gene encodes CDR1 MNHNS and CDR2 SASEGT. CDR3 size: 14 residues. V was pared by 2 bases and J by 4 bases, with 9 bases between.

This clonotype was seen a few times. The chain links TRBV6-2 or TRBV6-3 to TRBJ2-3; 8 nucleotides line up with TRBD2. The germline V gene encodes CDR1 MNHEY and CDR2 SVGEGT. The trim removed 6 bases at V and 2 bases at J, leaving 16 bases unmatched. The CDR3 covers 18 residues. This CDR3 reads CASSYNSGIYAVTDTQYF. CDR3 bases: TGTGCCAGCAGCTACAATAGCGGGATATACGCGGTCACAGATACGCAGTATTTT.

This clonotype showed up many times. The chain carries TRBV4-2 and TRBJ1-6; D remains unclear. The V end lost 0 bases, the J end lost 8 bases, and 14 bases lay between the germline ends. Looked up from germline, CDR1 is LGHNA and CDR2 is YNFKEQ. This CDR3 has 16 residues. CDR3 in amino acids: CASSQETGRMDSPLHF. The CDR3 bases are TGTGCCAGCAGCCAAGAAACGGGGAGGATGGATTCACCCCTCCACTTT.

This sequence joins TRBV6-2 or TRBV6-3 and TRBJ1-5, with 7 bases identical to TRBD1. The CDR3 is 14 amino acids. V lost 6 bases, J lost 5 bases, and 7 bases stayed unmatched. The V gene's germline CDR1 is MNHEY and CDR2 SVGEGT. The CDR3 is CASRKGQMYQPQHF. CDR3 sequence (DNA): TGTGCCAGCAGAAAGGGACAGATGTATCAGCCCCAGCATTTT.

This clonotype was seen many times. The chain couples TRBV6-2 or TRBV6-3 to TRBJ2-2; TRBD1 matches 7 bases. The V gene end was trimmed by 0 bases and the J gene end by 6 bases; junction bases not matched to a gene: 10. The V gene's germline CDR1 is MNHEY and CDR2 SVGEGT. The CDR3 extends over 17 amino acids. In nucleotides, the CDR3 is TGTGCCAGCAGTTACTCAGGGGGCAGATGGAAGGCCGGGGAGCTGTTTTTT. Its protein is CASSYSGGRWKAGELFF.

A few counts support this clonotype. V usage is TRBV21-1 and J usage is TRBJ1-1; the D call in the table, TRBD1, was not verified against the DNA. TRBV21-1 is assigned pseudogene status. This CDR3 spans 15 amino acids. As DNA, the CDR3 is TGTGCCAGCACCCCTAAGGCATCCGCGAACACTGAAGCTTTCTTT. Its translation is CASTPKASANTEAFF.

The chain joins TRBV25-1 to TRBJ2-7; D is unclear. Germline CDR1 and CDR2: MGHDK and SYGVNS. Trimming removed 0 bases at V and 1 base at J, with 10 bases between. This CDR3 is 15 amino acids long. CDR3 bases: TGTGCCAGCAGTGAATATGGGCGAACTTCCTACGAGCAGTACTTC. Protein: CASSEYGRTSYEQYF.

This clonotype was seen a handful of times. The V call is TRBV4-1, the J call TRBJ1-4; 7 bases map to TRBD1. From germline, CDR1 is MGHRA and CDR2 YSYEKL. V trimming: 6 bases; J trimming: 3 bases; junction bases outside the gene matches: 7. The CDR3 loop spans 15 amino acids. The CDR3 loop is CASRLRGLPNEKLFF. In DNA form, the CDR3 reads TGCGCCAGCAGACTGAGGGGGCTACCTAATGAAAAACTGTTTTTT.

The chain joins TRBV11-2 to TRBJ1-1; TRBD1 matches 7 bases. With V trimmed by 4 bases and J by 7 bases, 9 bases remained unmatched. The CDR3 contains 14 residues. Per the germline V gene, CDR1 is SGHAT and CDR2 is FQNNGV. CDR3 amino acids: CASSSRTGTVEAFF. Here the CDR3 DNA reads TGTGCCAGCAGCTCCCGGACAGGAACCGTTGAAGCTTTCTTT. Filled out from reference TRBV11-2 and TRBJ1-1, the complete variable domain reads EAGVAQSPRYKIIEKRQSVAFWCNPISGHATLYWYQQILGQGPKLLIQFQNNGVVDDSQLPKDRFSAERLKGVDSTLKIQPAKLEDSAVYLCASSSRTGTVEAFFGQGTRLTVV.

The rearrangement joins TRBV12-3 or TRBV12-4 to TRBJ2-2; D possibly corresponds to TRBD2 (6 bases). The CDR3 is made up of 15 amino acids. The ends were cut back, 1 base at V and 6 bases at J, with 12 bases in the middle. The CDR3 protein is CASSLERVPAGELFF. CDR3 nucleotide sequence: TGTGCCAGCAGTTTAGAGCGGGTGCCGGCCGGGGAGCTGTTTTTT.